This T cell receptor (beta chain) was retrieved from a study of T cells in Graves' hyperthyroidism and ophthalmopathy. General study findings and limits: Ophthalmopathy prediction by the model preceded onset by a median approximately 6.1 months. Most expanded thyroid clonotypes above 0.001 also appeared in blood.

The CDR3 has 16 amino acids. V was trimmed by 4 bases and J by 1 base, leaving 13 bases between them. From germline, CDR1 is ENHRY and CDR2 SYGVKD. Amplification of TCR beta CDR3 regions used RNA as the template. Using the HTBI primer set, a first-round RT-PCR was run on the TCR CDR3. TCRdb independently ran MiXCR on the multiplex PCR reads; one entry per CDR3 protein. This sample has more than 500,000 distinct CDR3 sequences, with 46% found just once. As regards this clonotype: Antigen unknown.

Sequencing was performed on peripheral blood or thyroid tissue (not recorded which). This TCR was recovered from an adult woman with Graves' disease, either hyperthyroidism or ophthalmopathy (not recorded which). The chain couples TRBV10-3 to TRBJ2-2; no clear D. The chain's CDR3 is CAISVIGRKNTGELFF. The CDR3 DNA follows: TGTGCCATCAGTGTAATCGGACGAAAGAACACCGGGGAGCTGTTTTTT.